One sample yielded the 30 T cell receptor beta chains listed below, sequenced in a study of OX40 agonist ivuxolimab in advanced cancers. Library creation used the immunoSEQ multiplex PCR assay. This immuneACCESS table, as held by TCRdb, lists in-frame sequences with V and J called but not all clones. Of the missing ones, under half trace to an unresolved V gene in checked studies; the others have no known cause. The sample has more than 80,000 clones on record, 91% of them singletons. Together, the top ten hold about 8.7% of the sample. The source material was CD4+ or CD8+ T cells sorted from blood, sampled in a trial of the OX40 agonist ivuxolimab. These receptors all stem from an adult with an advanced solid tumor such as melanoma, head and neck, liver or kidney cancer.

J is TRBJ2-5 and V is TRBV7-9; the match to TRBD2 covers 8 bases. J was trimmed by 5 bases and V by 5 bases; bases with no gene match: 13. Germline CDR1 SEHNR, CDR2 FQNEAQ (reference sequence). CDR3 length: 16 amino acids. The CDR3 DNA reads as TGTGCCAGCAGCCATCCGGGACTAGTCGGCGGGGAGACCCAGTACTTC. This encodes CASSHPGLVGGETQYF.

This clone was recorded only once. V gene TRBV11-2 combines with J gene TRBJ2-3; D unclear. CDR3 length: 14 residues. Germline assignment: CDR1 SGHAT and CDR2 FQNNGV. Trimming stripped 5 bases from V and 6 bases from J, with 15 bases between. The CDR3 bases are TGTGCCAGCAGCAACGTGGAATTCGGGGATACGCAGTATTTT. Translating gives CASSNVEFGDTQYF.

V gene TRBV7-9 combines with J gene TRBJ2-5, with 7 bases lining up with TRBD1. V shed 5 bases, J shed 4 bases, and the junction held 10 bases outside the gene matches. The germline CDR1 and CDR2 sequences are SEHNR and FQNEAQ (reference sequence). This CDR3 has 15 residues. In DNA, the CDR3 is TGTGCCAGCAGCCCACCTGGGGCAGGGGGAGAGACCCAGTACTTC. This sequence encodes CASSPPGAGGETQYF.

V and J are TRBV27 and TRBJ2-4; 7 bases line up with TRBD2. The junction had 5 bases not matched to a gene; V was cut back by 5 bases and J by 13 bases. Germline V gene lookup returns CDR1 MNHEY and CDR2 SMNVEV (reference sequence). This CDR3 contains 11 residues. The CDR3 bases are TGTGCCAGCAGTGGTGGGGGAGGGCAGTACTTC. Its translation: CASSGGGGQYF.

The J gene is TRBJ2-2, the V gene TRBV28; D is perhaps TRBD1 (6 bases). CDR3 size: 15 residues. V lost 5 bases and J 1 base, leaving 11 bases between the germline ends. CDR1 and CDR2 from the germline V gene are MDHEN and SYDVKM. DNA for the CDR3: TGTGCCAGCAGTCCCTGGACAGAGAACACCGGGGAGCTGTTTTTT. It translates to CASSPWTENTGELFF.

This clone was found once. This chain uses TRBV2 with TRBJ1-2, with D hard to call. Trimming left V 1 base short and J 3 bases short, with 6 bases between. The CDR3 is 13 residues long. Looked up from germline, CDR1 is SNHLY and CDR2 is FYNNEI. CDR3 residues: CASSEVADYGYTF. The DNA of the CDR3 is TGTGCCAGCAGTGAAGTCGCCGACTATGGCTACACCTTC.

The gene calls are TRBV9 and TRBJ2-3; D might be TRBD2 (6 bases). The ends were cut back, 4 bases at V and 0 bases at J, with 15 bases in the middle. This CDR3 is 16 amino acids long. Germline values: CDR1 SGDLS, CDR2 YYNGEE. CDR3 amino acids: CASSSRSGVSTDTQYF. The CDR3 DNA reads as TGTGCCAGCAGCTCTCGGTCGGGAGTGAGCACAGATACGCAGTATTTT.

The chain is built from TRBV29-1 and TRBJ1-2; maybe TRBD1 (5 bases). V was clipped by 3 bases and J by 3 bases, with 14 bases between them. Germline V CDR1 and CDR2: SQVTM, ANQGSEA. This CDR3 comprises 14 residues. This chain's CDR3 is CSVDRTGEYYGYTF. The CDR3 coding sequence is TGCAGCGTTGACCGGACGGGGGAGTACTATGGCTACACCTTC.

This clone was counted once. The chain links TRBV9 to TRBJ1-2, with D maybe TRBD1 (6 bases). Trimming took off 4 bases at V and 7 bases at J, with 20 bases between the two ends. CDR1 and CDR2 (germline): SGDLS, YYNGEE. The CDR3 covers 15 residues. The CDR3 DNA follows: TGTGCCAGCAGCATAGAGGCAGGGGCCGGTTCTGGCTACACCTTC. This translates into CASSIEAGAGSGYTF.

CDR3 DNA: TGCGCCAGCAGCCAAGATGTAACGGTCTCGGGATACGAGCAGTACTTC. This codes for CASSQDVTVSGYEQYF. V usage is TRBV4-1 and J usage is TRBJ2-7, with D maybe TRBD2 (5 bases). The V gene's germline CDR1 is MGHRA and CDR2 YSYEKL. This CDR3 contains 16 residues. V was shortened by 0 bases and J by 4 bases, with 16 bases between the two germline ends.

The chain recombines TRBV28 with TRBJ1-4, with a possible D match to TRBD1 (5 bases). This CDR3 has 15 amino acids. Germline V gene sequence: CDR1 MDHEN, CDR2 SYDVKM. The ends were cut back, 2 bases at V and 5 bases at J, with 12 bases in the middle. CDR3: CASSLVGGNNEKLFF. The CDR3 DNA sequence: TGTGCCAGCAGTTTAGTGGGGGGAAACAATGAAAAACTGTTTTTT.

The gene calls are TRBV2 and TRBJ2-3; 10 bases match TRBD2. The germline gives CDR1 SNHLY, CDR2 FYNNEI. Trimming at V came to 6 bases and at J to 1 base, leaving 4 bases not matched to a gene. CDR3 length equals 15 residues. The CDR3 protein is CASRDGTSGTDTQYF. Here the CDR3 DNA reads TGTGCCAGCAGGGACGGGACTAGCGGCACAGATACGCAGTATTTT.

This chain joins TRBV4-1 and TRBJ2-3; 12 bases line up with TRBD2. There are 20 residues in the CDR3. In germline, CDR1 is MGHRA, CDR2 YSYEKL. V lost 4 bases to trimming and J lost 4 bases; unmatched junction nucleotides: 18. The DNA for the CDR3 is TGCGCCAGCAGCCTCCAAGGACTAGCGGGAAGGGTAGGTCAGGCAGATACGCAGTATTTT. Protein product: CASSLQGLAGRVGQADTQYF.

For this clone: This CDR3 is also generated by other DNA sequences in the sample. The chain uses TRBV5-1 and TRBJ1-3; the D is unclear. The germline V and J ends were trimmed by 0 bases and 1 base, with 5 bases remaining between them. The CDR3 has 14 residues. Germline V gene data show CDR1 as SGHRS and CDR2 as YFSETQ. CDR3 DNA: TGCGCCAGCAGCTTGGGATCATCTGGAAACACCATATATTTT. This gives the protein CASSLGSSGNTIYF.

The chain employs TRBV11-3 and TRBJ2-5; the D gene is possibly TRBD2 (5 bases). The ends were cut back, 0 bases at V and 9 bases at J, with 8 bases in the middle. CDR3 length equals 12 residues. Germline assignment: CDR1 SGHNT and CDR2 YENEEA. DNA for the CDR3: TGTGCCAGCAGCTTAGATACTAGGGCCCAGTACTTC. It is translated as CASSLDTRAQYF.

This chain links TRBV4-2 with TRBJ1-4; 7 positions match TRBD1. The junction had 3 bases not matched to a gene; V was cut back by 4 bases and J by 1 base. The germline gives CDR1 LGHNA, CDR2 YNFKEQ. The CDR3 runs 15 residues. CDR3 protein: CASSPGTVTNEKLFF. Written as DNA, the CDR3 is TGTGCCAGCAGCCCCGGGACAGTAACTAATGAAAAACTGTTTTTT.

V is TRBV28 and J is TRBJ2-1; TRBD1 is a possible D gene (6 bases). The V and J ends lost 0 bases and 4 bases respectively, with 10 bases between them. Germline-derived CDR1 and CDR2 are MDHEN and SYDVKM. The CDR3 spans 15 residues. The CDR3 spells CASSLWRDKYNEQFF. In DNA form, the CDR3 reads TGTGCCAGCAGTTTATGGAGGGACAAGTACAATGAGCAGTTCTTC.

The chain carries TRBV2 and TRBJ1-1; 10 bases are a match to TRBD1. Per germline, CDR1 SNHLY and CDR2 FYNNEI. Trimming cost V 7 bases and J 7 bases; bases outside gene matches: 6. This CDR3 is built from 13 residues. CDR3 sequence reads: CASMGQGRFEAFF. CDR3 coding DNA: TGTGCCAGCATGGGACAGGGGAGATTTGAAGCTTTCTTT. The full variable domain, with the rest looked up from reference TRBV2 and TRBJ1-1, is EPEVTQTPSHQVTQMGQEVILRCVPISNHLYFYWYRQILGQKVEFLVSFYNNEISEKSEIFDDQFSVERPDGSNFTLKIRSTKLEDSAMYFCASMGQGRFEAFFGQGTRLTVV.

This chain uses TRBV2 with TRBJ2-1; D is undetermined. This CDR3 comprises 16 residues. V lost 8 bases and J 0 bases, leaving 17 bases between the germline ends. Germline CDR1 reads SNHLY; CDR2 reads FYNNEI. The CDR3 region is CASEPHPSRSYNEQFF. In DNA, the CDR3 is TGTGCCAGCGAGCCCCACCCGTCTCGCTCCTACAATGAGCAGTTCTTC.

This chain connects TRBV28 to TRBJ1-2, with 11 positions matching TRBD1. With V trimmed by 4 bases and J by 7 bases, 14 bases remained unmatched. CDR3 length equals 17 residues. The germline CDR1 and CDR2 sequences are MDHEN and SYDVKM. The CDR3 nucleotides are TGTGCCAGCAGTTCCCCCTCCCCCGGGACAGGGGGTTTTGGCTACACCTTC. Its protein product is CASSSPSPGTGGFGYTF.

This sequence joins TRBV19 and TRBJ1-2; D remains ambiguous. The ends were cut back, 5 bases at V and 8 bases at J, with 12 bases in the middle. The CDR3 sequence is 12 residues long. The V gene's germline CDR1 is LNHDA and CDR2 SQIVND (reference sequence). The CDR3 bases are TGTGCCAGTAGTCCCTCACTCCGGGGCTACACCTTC. Translated, it gives CASSPSLRGYTF.

This chain uses TRBV19 with TRBJ2-1, with TRBD1 matching over 8 bases. J was trimmed by 8 bases and V by 4 bases; bases with no gene match: 10. CDR1 is LNHDA, CDR2 SQIVND, per germline (reference sequence). CDR3 size: 15 residues. In DNA form, the CDR3 reads TGTGCCAGTAGTACCCACTCCTCAGGGGGCGATGAGCAGTTCTTC. This translates into CASSTHSSGGDEQFF.

The chain links TRBV28 to TRBJ2-7, with TRBD2 identical over 8 bases. The V gene end was trimmed by 2 bases and the J gene end by 4 bases; junction bases not matched to a gene: 16. Germline values: CDR1 MDHEN, CDR2 SYDVKM. The length of the CDR3 is 18 residues. The CDR3 coding sequence is TGTGCCAGCAGTTTACCCCGGGGCGGGGGGCGAACCGGGTACGAGCAGTACTTC. This encodes CASSLPRGGGRTGYEQYF.

The chain links TRBV10-3 to TRBJ1-1; a weak D match, TRBD1 (5 bases). Germline assignment: CDR1 ENHRY and CDR2 SYGVKD. Between the trimmed V and J ends, which lost 3 bases and 1 base, there was a span of 9 bases. The CDR3 has 14 amino acids. The CDR3 sequence is CAISEAGRNTEAFF. The DNA of the CDR3 is TGTGCCATCAGTGAAGCAGGGCGGAACACTGAAGCTTTCTTT.

The rearrangement joins TRBV28 to TRBJ2-7, with 7 nucleotides matching TRBD2. The V and J ends lost 6 bases and 2 bases, in that order; junction bases with no gene match: 4. The CDR3 extends over 13 amino acids. In germline, CDR1 is MDHEN, CDR2 SYDVKM. CDR3 sequence (DNA): TGTGCCAGCAGCCAAAGCGGGGCCTACGAGCAGTACTTC. As protein: CASSQSGAYEQYF.

V is TRBV11-2 and J is TRBJ2-2; TRBD1 matches at 8 bases. Germline assignment: CDR1 SGHAT and CDR2 FQNNGV. J gave up 4 bases and V 7 bases, and 5 bases lay outside the gene matches. This CDR3 has 14 residues. The CDR3 here is CASTRGHGTGELFF. As DNA, the CDR3 is TGTGCCAGCACCAGGGGGCACGGCACCGGGGAGCTGTTTTTT.

The chain recombines TRBV6-6 with TRBJ2-7; TRBD2 matches 7 bases. There are 15 residues in the CDR3. Germline CDR1 and CDR2: MNHNY and SVGAGI (reference sequence). V lost 2 bases to trimming and J lost 2 bases; unmatched junction nucleotides: 6. The CDR3 bases are TGTGCCAGCAGTTACGATCGAGCGGGACCCTACGAGCAGTACTTC. Protein product: CASSYDRAGPYEQYF.

The chain employs TRBV11-2 and TRBJ1-2; D remains unclear. Between the trimmed V and J ends, which lost 0 bases and 6 bases, there was a span of 11 bases. The CDR3 length is 14 residues. Germline lookup yields CDR1 SGHAT and CDR2 FQNNGV. CDR3 bases: TGTGCCAGCAGCTTAGATCTCGGGAGGGATGGCTACACCTTC. Residues: CASSLDLGRDGYTF.

The rearrangement links TRBV5-4 to TRBJ1-1, with D tentatively TRBD1 (6 bases). This CDR3 spans 14 amino acids. Trimming pared 2 bases from V and 3 bases from J, leaving 11 bases between. Germline V gene sequence: CDR1 SGHNT, CDR2 YYREEE (reference sequence). CDR3 coding DNA: TGTGCCAGCAGCTTTTGGACAGACTACACTGAAGCTTTCTTT. Its translation: CASSFWTDYTEAFF. Combining the CDR3 with reference TRBV5-4 and TRBJ1-1 gives the whole variable domain ETGVTQSPTHLIKTRGQQVTLRCSSQSGHNTVSWYQQALGQGPQFIFQYYREEENGRGNFPPRFSGLQFPNYSSELNVNALELDDSALYLCASSFWTDYTEAFFGQGTRLTVV.

The CDR3 DNA is TGTGCCAGCAGAGGGGGTTTTGCAGATGAAGCTTTCTTT. It translates to CASRGGFADEAFF. The chain recombines TRBV6-5 with TRBJ1-1, with a tentative D call TRBD1 (6 bases). This CDR3 spans 13 amino acids. Germline V gene sequence: CDR1 MNHEY, CDR2 SVGAGI. The V gene lost 6 bases and the J gene lost 7 bases, with 15 bases spanning the gap.